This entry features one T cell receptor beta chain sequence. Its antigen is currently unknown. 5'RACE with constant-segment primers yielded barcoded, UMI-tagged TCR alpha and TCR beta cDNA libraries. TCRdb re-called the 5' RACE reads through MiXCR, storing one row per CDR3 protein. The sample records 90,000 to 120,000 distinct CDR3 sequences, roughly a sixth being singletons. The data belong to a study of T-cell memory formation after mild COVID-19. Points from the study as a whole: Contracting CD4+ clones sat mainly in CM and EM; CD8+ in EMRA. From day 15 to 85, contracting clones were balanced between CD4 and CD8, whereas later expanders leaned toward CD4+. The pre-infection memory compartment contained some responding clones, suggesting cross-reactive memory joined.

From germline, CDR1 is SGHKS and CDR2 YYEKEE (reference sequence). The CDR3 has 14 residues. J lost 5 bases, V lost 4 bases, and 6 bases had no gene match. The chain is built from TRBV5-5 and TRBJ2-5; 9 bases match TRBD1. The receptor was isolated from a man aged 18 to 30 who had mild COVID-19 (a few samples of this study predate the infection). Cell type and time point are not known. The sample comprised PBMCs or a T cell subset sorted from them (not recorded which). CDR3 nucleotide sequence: TGTGCCAGCAGCGGTACAGGGGGCTTGGAGACCCAGTACTTC. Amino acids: CASSGTGGLETQYF. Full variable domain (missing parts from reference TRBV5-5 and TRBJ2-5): DAGVTQSPTHLIKTRGQQVTLRCSPISGHKSVSWYQQVLGQGPQFIFQYYEKEERGRGNFPDRFSARQFPNYSSELNVNALLLGDSALYLCASSGTGGLETQYFGPGTRLLVL.